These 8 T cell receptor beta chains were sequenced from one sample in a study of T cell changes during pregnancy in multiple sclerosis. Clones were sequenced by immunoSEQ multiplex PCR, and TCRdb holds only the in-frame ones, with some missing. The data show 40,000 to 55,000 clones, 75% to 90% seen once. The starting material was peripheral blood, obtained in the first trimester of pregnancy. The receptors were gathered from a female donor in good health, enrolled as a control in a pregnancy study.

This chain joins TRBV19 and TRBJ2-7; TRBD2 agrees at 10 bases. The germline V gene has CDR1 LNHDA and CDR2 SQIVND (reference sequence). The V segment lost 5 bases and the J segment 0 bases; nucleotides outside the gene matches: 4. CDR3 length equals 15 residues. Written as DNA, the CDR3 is TGTGCCAGTAGTTCTGGACTAGCGGCCTCCTACGAGCAGTACTTC. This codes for CASSSGLAASYEQYF.

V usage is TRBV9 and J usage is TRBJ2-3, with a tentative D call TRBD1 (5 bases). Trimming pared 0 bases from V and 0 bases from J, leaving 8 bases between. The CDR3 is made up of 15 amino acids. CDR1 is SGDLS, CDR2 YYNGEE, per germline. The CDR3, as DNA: TGTGCCAGCAGCGTAGTGGCAGGGAGCACAGATACGCAGTATTTT. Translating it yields CASSVVAGSTDTQYF.

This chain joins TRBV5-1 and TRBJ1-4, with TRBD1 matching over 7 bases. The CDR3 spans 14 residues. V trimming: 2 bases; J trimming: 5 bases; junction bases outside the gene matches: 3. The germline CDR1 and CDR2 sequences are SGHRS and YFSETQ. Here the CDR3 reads CASSFGQDNEKLFF. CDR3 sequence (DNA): TGCGCCAGCAGCTTCGGACAGGACAATGAAAAACTGTTTTTT. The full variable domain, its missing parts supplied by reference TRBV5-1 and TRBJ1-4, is KAGVTQTPRYLIKTRGQQVTLSCSPISGHRSVSWYQQTPGQGLQFLFEYFSETQRNKGNFPGRFSGRQFSNSRSEMNVSTLELGDSALYLCASSFGQDNEKLFFGSGTQLSVL.

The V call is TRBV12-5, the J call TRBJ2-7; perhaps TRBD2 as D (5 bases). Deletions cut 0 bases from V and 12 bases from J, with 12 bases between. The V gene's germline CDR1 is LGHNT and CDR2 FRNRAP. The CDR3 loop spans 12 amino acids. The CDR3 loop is CASGLVPGKWYF. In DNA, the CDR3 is TGTGCTAGTGGTTTGGTCCCGGGGAAGTGGTACTTC.

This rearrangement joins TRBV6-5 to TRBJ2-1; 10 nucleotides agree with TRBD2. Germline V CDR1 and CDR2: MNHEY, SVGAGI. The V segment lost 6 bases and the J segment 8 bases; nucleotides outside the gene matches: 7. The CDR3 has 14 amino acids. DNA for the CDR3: TGTGCCAGCAGAGTGGGGACTAGCGTTGATGAGCAGTTCTTC. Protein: CASRVGTSVDEQFF.

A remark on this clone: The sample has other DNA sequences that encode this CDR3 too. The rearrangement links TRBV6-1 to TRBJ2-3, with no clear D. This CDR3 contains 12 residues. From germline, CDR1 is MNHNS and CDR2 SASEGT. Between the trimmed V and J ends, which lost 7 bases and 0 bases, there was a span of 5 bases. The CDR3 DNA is TGTGCCAGCACCGTTAGCACAGATACGCAGTATTTT. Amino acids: CASTVSTDTQYF.

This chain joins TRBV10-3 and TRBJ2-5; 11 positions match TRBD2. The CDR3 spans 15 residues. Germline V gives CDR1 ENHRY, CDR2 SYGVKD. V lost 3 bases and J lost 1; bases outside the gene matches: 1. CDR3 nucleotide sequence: TGTGCCATCAGTGACGGGACTAGCGGCCAAGAGACCCAGTACTTC. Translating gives CAISDGTSGQETQYF.

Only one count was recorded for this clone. The CDR3 coding sequence is TGTGCCAGCAGCTTAGCTGGGGTAGCGGGAGACAACGAGCAGTACTTC. It encodes CASSLAGVAGDNEQYF. The chain employs TRBV7-9 and TRBJ2-7; 9 bases line up with TRBD2. This CDR3 spans 16 amino acids. The V gene's germline CDR1 is SEHNR and CDR2 FQNEAQ (reference sequence). J gave up 5 bases and V 0 bases, and 8 bases lay outside the gene matches.